This TCR beta chain came from a study of blood T cell repertoires in COVID-19. Produced via immunoSEQ multiplex PCR; TCRdb's table is partial and in-frame only. Of tens of thousands of clones listed, 84% were seen once; the top ten hold around a sixth. V dropped 5 bases and J dropped 4 bases, with 17 bases sitting between them. Germline V lookup: CDR1 SEHNR, CDR2 FQNEAQ (reference sequence). CDR3 length equals 15 residues. The rearrangement joins TRBV7-9 to TRBJ2-5, with a tentative D call TRBD1 (6 bases). The sequenced sample was peripheral blood. The receptor was derived from a man in his sixties or seventies with active COVID-19. The CDR3 region is CASSPHRDGAETQYF. DNA of the CDR3: TGTGCCAGCAGCCCACACAGGGACGGGGCAGAGACCCAGTACTTC.